This TCR beta chain was sequenced for a study of blood T cell repertoires in COVID-19. Study information: Researchers got acute and convalescent COVID-19 samples from the United States, Italy and Spain. In each case, the material was cDNA or gDNA derived from T cells, B-cell-depleted T cells, or PBMCs.

Original data processing: Quantification of nucleated cells was approximated via reference gene primer amplification. The protocol was immunoSEQ multiplex PCR, while the TCRdb copy is restricted to in-frame clones and leaves out a portion. The V and J calls and the clone size are those of that table, but D and trimming were determined from the DNA. The sample has approximately 210,000 clones; less than 90% are singletons. Germline V CDR1 and CDR2: SGDLS, YYNGEE. The V and J ends lost 4 bases and 4 bases respectively, with 9 bases between them. This CDR3 spans 14 amino acids. The sample consisted of peripheral blood. The TCR was taken from a woman in her 70s with acute or convalescent COVID-19. The rearrangement links TRBV9 to TRBJ2-6; no definite D call. The CDR3 region has the DNA TGTGCCAGCAGCTCCAGATCCGGGGCCAACGTCCTGACTTTC. It translates to CASSSRSGANVLTF.